One sample yielded the 3 T cell receptor beta chains listed below, sequenced in a study of cytomegalovirus exposure and HLA in healthy donors. The study ran its PCR with 60 Vbeta and 13 Jbeta primers. The method was immunoSEQ multiplex PCR; TCRdb's version includes in-frame clones alone and lacks a portion of them. The profile shows about 160,000 clones, 65% to 85% of them singletons. The specimen was PBMCs. The receptors derive from a male donor in good health and CMV-seropositive.

The J gene is TRBJ2-7, the V gene TRBV5-1, with TRBD1 as a possible D gene (5 bases). The CDR3 extends over 13 amino acids. Trimming cost V 4 bases and J 1 base, with 9 bases left between them. Germline V lookup: CDR1 SGHRS, CDR2 YFSETQ. The CDR3 DNA follows: TGCGCCAGCAGCCAGGGTTGGTCCTACGAGCAGTACTTC. It is translated as CASSQGWSYEQYF.

As regards this clone: One junction end does not reproduce the germline sequence, and a read error may be involved. The V gene is TRBV9, the J gene TRBJ1-3; D perhaps matches TRBD1 (5 bases). This CDR3 is 14 amino acids long. Germline CDR1 is SGDLS and CDR2 is YYNGEE. CDR3 region: CARSVQGSGNTIYF. The DNA for the CDR3 is TGTGCCCGCAGCGTTCAGGGATCTGGAAACACCATATATTTT.

The rearrangement joins TRBV28 to TRBJ1-4; D is ambiguous. V lost 8 bases, J lost 2 bases, and 12 bases lay in between. The CDR3 is made up of 14 amino acids. Germline V lookup: CDR1 MDHEN, CDR2 SYDVKM. The CDR3 region is CASGLMATNEKLFF. The CDR3 DNA sequence: TGTGCCAGCGGCTTAATGGCTACTAATGAAAAACTGTTTTTT.